This T cell receptor beta chain was sequenced for a study of blood T cell repertoires in COVID-19. Germline lookup yields CDR1 MNHEY and CDR2 SMNVEV (reference sequence). V was trimmed by 6 bases and J by 0 bases, leaving 15 bases between them. The CDR3 length is 16 residues. Study processing details: Counts of nucleated cells, estimated from reference gene primer amplification, were obtained. Using immunoSEQ multiplex PCR, the repertoire was profiled, and TCRdb retains in-frame clones only, with some absent. D and trimming come from the DNA, and the V and J calls and clone size come from that table. This table holds some 290,000 clones, around 90% found once.

The TCR originated in a woman aged 40 to 49 with COVID-19, enrolled during active disease. Material: peripheral blood. The chain employs TRBV27 and TRBJ2-4; D possibly corresponds to TRBD2 (6 bases). The CDR3 loop is CASRPLALLAKNIQYF. The CDR3 bases are TGTGCCAGCAGGCCTCTAGCGTTACTAGCCAAAAACATTCAGTACTTC.